The T cell receptor beta chain under discussion was sequenced for a study of cytomegalovirus exposure and HLA in healthy donors. Germline CDR1 and CDR2: MDHEN and SYDVKM. CDR3 length equals 17 residues. The J segment lost 4 bases and the V segment lost 4 bases, leaving 9 bases of the junction unmatched. The PCR ran on 60 Vbeta and 13 Jbeta primers. Using immunoSEQ multiplex PCR, the repertoire was profiled, and TCRdb retains in-frame clones only, with some absent. The profile shows a few hundred thousand clones, 80% of them singletons. This receptor was identified in a girl under 10 years old in good health and CMV-seronegative. Sequencing used PBMCs. The chain carries TRBV28 and TRBJ2-7; TRBD2 aligns across 14 bases. The CDR3 sequence: CASSSSEGLAGVYEQYF. CDR3 coding DNA: TGTGCCAGCAGTTCCTCTGAGGGACTAGCGGGAGTGTACGAGCAGTACTTC.